This T cell receptor beta chain was recorded in a study of cytomegalovirus exposure and HLA in healthy donors. Notes on the study in general: Most observed TCR sequences were rare, whereas some public TCRs were detected in many donors. Later, an analysis found that common viral pathogens appeared to be linked with several of the most significant clusters.

PCR primers comprised 60 Vbeta and 13 Jbeta primers. Generated by immunoSEQ multiplex PCR, the TCRdb table keeps only in-frame clones and is missing some. The sample includes tens of thousands of clones, more than 75% of them seen just once. All the people who gave samples were healthy bone marrow donors. V shed 5 bases and J 6 bases; nucleotides not matched to a gene: 9. The CDR3 consists of 14 residues. CDR1 and CDR2 (germline): MNHEY, SVGAGI. With regard to this clone: Its antigen remains unknown.

The TCR sequence derives from a male donor in good health and CMV-seronegative. The rearrangement uses TRBV6-5 and TRBJ1-1; 7 bases are a match to TRBD1. Sequences were obtained from PBMCs. CDR3 bases: TGTGCCAGCAGTCTCGACAGGGCTTTGCCTGAAGCTTTCTTT. Its protein product is CASSLDRALPEAFF.